These 19 T cell receptor beta chains originate from one sample sequenced in a study of Graves' ophthalmopathy and Graves' hyperthyroidism. Amplification targeted the TCR beta CDR3 regions, with RNA transcripts as the source material. The first-round RT-PCR employed HTBI primers together with the Qiagen OneStep RT-PCR kit. A multiplex PCR was then performed as the second round. TCRdb re-called the multiplex PCR reads with MiXCR, one entry per CDR3 protein. The table has more than 1,000,000 distinct CDR3 sequences, 35% to 40% seen once. Sequencing was done on a sample of peripheral blood or thyroid tissue (not recorded which). The receptors originated from an adult man with Graves' hyperthyroidism.

This clonotype was counted at least ten times. The chain uses TRBV20-1 and TRBJ1-4, with D uncertain. V was shortened by 3 bases and J by 7 bases, with 6 bases between the two germline ends. The CDR3 consists of 11 residues. CDR1 and CDR2 from the germline V gene are DFQATT and SNEGSKA (reference sequence). The CDR3 is CSASVGEKLFF. The CDR3 region has the DNA TGCAGTGCTAGTGTAGGTGAAAAACTGTTTTTT.

The rearrangement links TRBV7-9 to TRBJ2-7; 7 nucleotides match TRBD1. This CDR3 comprises 15 residues. Germline V gives CDR1 SEHNR, CDR2 FQNEAQ (reference sequence). With 5 bases clipped from V and 0 bases from J, the junction kept 7 bases outside the gene matches. This CDR3 reads CASSRPTGSSYEQYF. In nucleotides, the CDR3 is TGTGCCAGCAGCCGTCCGACAGGGAGCTCCTACGAGCAGTACTTC.

The chain employs TRBV6-6 and TRBJ2-2; tentatively, D is TRBD1 (5 bases). Looked up from germline, CDR1 is MNHNY and CDR2 is SVGAGI (reference sequence). This CDR3 is 14 amino acids long. V lost 2 bases and J lost 4, with 8 bases in between. The CDR3 bases are TGTGCCAGCAGTTACGGACATATCACCGGGGAGCTGTTTTTT. Protein: CASSYGHITGELFF.

The chain uses TRBV9 and TRBJ2-7; TRBD1 matches at 11 bases. V shed 4 bases, J shed 5 bases, and the junction held 11 bases outside the gene matches. Germline V CDR1 and CDR2: SGDLS, YYNGEE. The CDR3 extends over 16 amino acids. The CDR3, as DNA: TGTGCCAGCAGCACCTCCGGACAGGGGGCTCTCAACGAGCAGTACTTC. Its translation: CASSTSGQGALNEQYF. The whole variable domain, remainder taken from reference TRBV9 and TRBJ2-7, is DSGVTQTPKHLITATGQRVTLRCSPRSGDLSVYWYQQSLDQGLQFLIQYYNGEERAKGNILERFSAQQFPDLHSELNLSSLELGDSALYFCASSTSGQGALNEQYFGPGTRLTVT.

This clonotype was seen a few times. This rearrangement joins TRBV12-3 or TRBV12-4 to TRBJ1-2; 9 bases match TRBD1. The CDR3 spans 14 residues. With V trimmed by 6 bases and J by 8 bases, 10 bases remained unmatched. In DNA, the CDR3 is TGTGCCAGCAGCTTTGCAACAGGGGGCATCGGCTACACCTTC. It translates to CASSFATGGIGYTF.

This clonotype was seen a few times. V usage is TRBV4-2 and J usage is TRBJ2-7; TRBD2 is a possible D gene (5 bases). Trimming left V 1 base short and J 5 bases short, with 15 bases between. Germline V gives CDR1 LGHNA, CDR2 YNFKEQ. The CDR3 consists of 15 residues. The CDR3 loop reads CASSQAPDSVDEQYF. CDR3 nucleotide sequence: TGTGCCAGCAGCCAAGCCCCGGATAGCGTAGACGAGCAGTACTTC.

The J gene is TRBJ2-3, the V gene TRBV15; 13 bases are shared with TRBD2. The CDR3 covers 15 residues. The trim removed 3 bases at V and 3 bases at J, leaving 0 bases unmatched. Germline V gives CDR1 LNHNV, CDR2 YYDKDF (reference sequence). CDR3 coding DNA: TGTGCCACCAGCAGGACTAGCGGGAGGACAGATACGCAGTATTTT. Residues: CATSRTSGRTDTQYF.

V usage is TRBV5-1 and J usage is TRBJ1-3, with TRBD1 as a possible D gene (5 bases). Germline V gene data show CDR1 as SGHRS and CDR2 as YFSETQ. This CDR3 has 15 residues. V was clipped by 4 bases and J by 0 bases, with 11 bases between them. CDR3 region: CASSLDTASGNTIYF. The CDR3 nucleotides read TGCGCCAGCAGCCTGGACACCGCCTCTGGAAACACCATATATTTT.

Concerning this clonotype: A read error may account for a junction end that differs from germline. J is TRBJ2-6 and V is TRBV7-9, with 8 positions matching TRBD2. Germline V gene data show CDR1 as SEHNR and CDR2 as FQNEAQ (reference sequence). There are 13 residues in the CDR3. The CDR3 region has the DNA TGTGCCAGCAGCCGGGGGGGGGACAACGTCCTGACTTTC. Translated, it gives CASSRGGDNVLTF. Using reference TRBV7-9 and TRBJ2-6 for the parts outside the CDR3, the full variable domain is DTGVSQNPRHKITKRGQNVTFRCDPISEHNRLYWYRQTLGQGPEFLTYFQNEAQLEKSRLLSDRFSAERPKGSFSTLEIQRTEQGDSAMYLCASSRGGDNVLTFGAGSRLTVL.

This chain connects TRBV12-3 or TRBV12-4 to TRBJ2-7; 7 positions match TRBD2. There are 14 residues in the CDR3. V shed 6 bases and J 0 bases; nucleotides not matched to a gene: 5. The CDR3 DNA reads as TGTGCCAGCAGCCGAGCGGGGTTCTCCTACGAGCAGTACTTC. Its translation: CASSRAGFSYEQYF.

This clonotype was seen once. This rearrangement joins TRBV4-2 to TRBJ1-2; D is perhaps TRBD1 (5 bases). Trimming removed 2 bases from V and 6 bases from J, with 16 bases in between. Per germline, CDR1 LGHNA and CDR2 YNFKEQ. The CDR3 spans 15 residues. The CDR3 sequence is CASSQIAGSHDGYTF. The CDR3 bases are TGTGCCAGCAGCCAAATTGCAGGGTCCCACGATGGCTACACCTTC.

This clonotype was detected only a few times. The chain employs TRBV10-3 and TRBJ1-5; 10 nucleotides agree with TRBD1. V lost 10 bases to trimming and J lost 6 bases; unmatched junction nucleotides: 9. The CDR3 is 14 residues long. Germline values: CDR1 ENHRY, CDR2 SYGVKD. The chain's CDR3 is CASRETGGGQPQHF. CDR3 nucleotides: TGTGCCAGCAGGGAGACAGGGGGCGGTCAGCCCCAGCATTTT.

Details on this clonotype: This may be a read error: a much more frequent sequence differs by one nucleotide. In DNA, the CDR3 is TGTGCCAGCAGTTTAGCTGAAGCGAACACTGAAGCTTTCTTT. Translation gives CASSLAEANTEAFF. This rearrangement joins TRBV2 to TRBJ1-1, with no clear D. The CDR3 is 14 residues long. In germline, CDR1 is SNHLY, CDR2 FYNNEI. The V end lost 5 bases, the J end lost 1 base, and 11 bases lay between the germline ends.

Ten or more counts support this clonotype. The chain carries TRBV7-2 and TRBJ2-7; 9 bases are a match to TRBD2. The CDR3 has 18 residues. Germline V gene data show CDR1 as SGHTA and CDR2 as FQGNSA. V dropped 5 bases and J dropped 5; count of bases not matched to a gene: 19. CDR3 coding DNA: TGTGCCAGCAGCAACCACCAAGCCCTTGGGCTAGCGGGGAACGAGCAGTACTTC. It specifies CASSNHQALGLAGNEQYF.

There are many counts of this clonotype. This sequence joins TRBV5-1 and TRBJ1-2; a possible D gene is TRBD1 (5 bases). V was trimmed by 0 bases and J by 6 bases, leaving 9 bases between them. The CDR3 spans 13 residues. Germline V CDR1 and CDR2: SGHRS, YFSETQ. The CDR3 nucleotides read TGCGCCAGCAGCTTGGCCCAGGGAGATGGCTACACCTTC. Amino acids: CASSLAQGDGYTF.

This clonotype was observed at least ten times. The rearrangement links TRBV15 to TRBJ1-1, with 10 positions matching TRBD1. Germline CDR1 reads LNHNV; CDR2 reads YYDKDF (reference sequence). V lost 5 bases to trimming and J lost 1 base; unmatched junction nucleotides: 4. The CDR3 extends over 15 amino acids. CDR3 nucleotides: TGTGCCACCAGCCCCCGGGACAGGGGGAACACTGAAGCTTTCTTT. Its protein product is CATSPRDRGNTEAFF.

As regards this clonotype: The CDR3 end shows no conserved phenylalanine or tryptophan, and so a read error is likely. The V gene is TRBV7-9, the J gene TRBJ2-5; maybe TRBD2 (6 bases). The V gene's germline CDR1 is SEHNR and CDR2 FQNEAQ (reference sequence). V dropped 5 bases and J dropped 4 bases, with 20 bases sitting between them. This CDR3 is built from 16 residues. CDR3 in amino acids: CASSRGVRVEGETQYV. The CDR3 DNA is TGTGCCAGCAGCCGAGGGGTCCGAGTGGAGGGAGAGACCCAGTACGTC.

This clonotype was counted once. J is TRBJ1-2 and V is TRBV7-2; no firm D call. This CDR3 is 12 amino acids long. Germline values: CDR1 SGHTA, CDR2 FQGNSA. Trimming took off 0 bases at V and 6 bases at J, with 5 bases between the two ends. In nucleotides, the CDR3 is TGTGCCAGCAGCTTAGCGCAAAATGGCTACACCTTC. Its translation: CASSLAQNGYTF. Full variable domain (rest looked up from reference TRBV7-2 and TRBJ1-2): GAGVSQSPSNKVTEKGKDVELRCDPISGHTALYWYRQSLGQGLEFLIYFQGNSAPDKSGLPSDRFSAERTGGSVSTLTIQRTQQEDSAVYLCASSLAQNGYTFGSGTRLTVV.

The chain recombines TRBV12-3 or TRBV12-4 with TRBJ2-5, with D perhaps matching TRBD1 (5 bases). V was shortened by 5 bases and J by 6 bases, with 10 bases between the two germline ends. The CDR3 covers 12 residues. The CDR3 DNA is TGTGCCAGCAGTAGGGGTGGGAAGACCCAGTACTTC. Translated: CASSRGGKTQYF.